The next 21 T cell receptor beta chains were all read from a single sample in a study of T cell responses to AZD1222 COVID-19 vaccine. The protocol was immunoSEQ multiplex PCR, while the TCRdb copy is restricted to in-frame clones and leaves out a portion. The sample holds some 80,000 clones, roughly 86% seen once. This specimen consisted of peripheral blood, obtained on day 0 of AZD1222 vaccination. Receptors originate from an adult in good health.

The rearrangement links TRBV6-6 to TRBJ1-4; D might be TRBD1 (5 bases). This CDR3 contains 14 residues. V lost 7 bases, J lost 6 bases, and 15 bases lay in between. Germline V lookup: CDR1 MNHNY, CDR2 SVGAGI (reference sequence). The CDR3, as DNA: TGTGCCAGCACCGTATTCGGGGCGGATGAAAAACTGTTTTTT. Its protein is CASTVFGADEKLFF.

Notes on this clone: Mismatch with germline at one junction end may stem from a read error. This rearrangement joins TRBV7-2 to TRBJ2-7; no reliable D call. This CDR3 is built from 15 residues. Germline loops: CDR1 SGHTA, CDR2 FQGNSA. The DNA of the CDR3 is TGTGCCAGCAGCTTAGGGGTTATAGGGTCCTCCGAGCAGTACTTC. It specifies CASSLGVIGSSEQYF.

This clone showed up just once. The chain has TRBV18 and TRBJ1-3, with D perhaps matching TRBD1 (6 bases). Germline V gives CDR1 KGHSH, CDR2 LQKENI. The CDR3 extends over 16 amino acids. Trimming pared 0 bases from V and 1 base from J, leaving 10 bases between. This chain's CDR3 is CASSPPGQRSGNTIYF. CDR3 in DNA: TGTGCCAGCTCACCACCCGGACAGCGTTCTGGAAACACCATATATTTT.

This rearrangement joins TRBV5-1 to TRBJ2-2; 12 nucleotides align to TRBD2. Trimming at V came to 6 bases and at J to 6 bases, leaving 6 bases not matched to a gene. The CDR3 spans 15 residues. The germline V gene has CDR1 SGHRS and CDR2 YFSETQ. CDR3 loop: CASTRLAGAPGELFF. The CDR3 nucleotides are TGCGCCAGCACCCGACTAGCGGGGGCCCCCGGGGAGCTGTTTTTT.

The J gene is TRBJ2-7, the V gene TRBV15; TRBD1 is a possible D gene (6 bases). Germline loops: CDR1 LNHNV, CDR2 YYDKDF (reference sequence). V lost 0 bases to trimming and J lost 9 bases, with 15 bases between them. This CDR3 has 14 amino acids. The CDR3 loop reads CATSRDLQGRGQYF. Written as DNA, the CDR3 is TGTGCCACCAGCAGAGATCTCCAGGGGCGAGGGCAGTACTTC.

The V gene is TRBV18, the J gene TRBJ2-1, with 9 bases that match TRBD1. Germline assignment: CDR1 KGHSH and CDR2 LQKENI. J gave up 7 bases and V 1 base, and 5 bases lay outside the gene matches. CDR3 length: 15 amino acids. The CDR3 region is CASSPRQGDLNEQFF. CDR3 DNA: TGTGCCAGCTCACCACGACAGGGGGATTTGAATGAGCAGTTCTTC.

The chain couples TRBV5-6 to TRBJ1-5, with a tentative D call TRBD1 (6 bases). This CDR3 has 13 amino acids. In germline, CDR1 is SGHDT, CDR2 YYEEEE. Between the trimmed V and J ends, which lost 7 bases and 6 bases, there was a span of 14 bases. CDR3 bases: TGTGCCAGCGCAACAGGGTTAGGTCAGCCCCAGCATTTT. This encodes CASATGLGQPQHF. Using reference TRBV5-6 and TRBJ1-5 for the parts outside the CDR3, the full variable domain is DAGVTQSPTHLIKTRGQQVTLRCSPKSGHDTVSWYQQALGQGPQFIFQYYEEEERQRGNFPDRFSGHQFPNYSSELNVNALLLGDSALYLCASATGLGQPQHFGDGTRLSIL.

The genes are TRBV3-1 (or the pseudogene TRBV3-2) and TRBJ2-2; TRBD2 aligns across 9 bases. Trimming cost V 6 bases and J 7 bases; bases outside gene matches: 15. Germline loops: CDR1 LGHDT, CDR2 YNNKEL (reference sequence). The CDR3 loop spans 17 amino acids. The CDR3 loop reads CASSQPRLAGLSGELFF. CDR3 nucleotide sequence: TGTGCCAGCAGTCAACCGAGGCTAGCGGGGCTGAGCGGGGAGCTGTTTTTT.

The chain recombines TRBV5-4 with TRBJ2-3; a weak D match, TRBD2 (6 bases). The CDR3 has 16 amino acids. V was shortened by 7 bases and J by 0 bases, with 18 bases between the two germline ends. Germline V gene sequence: CDR1 SGHNT, CDR2 YYREEE (reference sequence). DNA for the CDR3: TGTGCCAGCTTCCCGGGAGAGCGAAAGAGCACAGATACGCAGTATTTT. It yields the protein CASFPGERKSTDTQYF.

On this clone: Germline is not matched at one junction end, which may reflect a read error. CDR3 in amino acids: CASSLGPADTQYF. For the CDR3, the DNA is TGTGCTAGCAGCCTTGGCCCGGCGGATACGCAGTATTTT. The chain is built from TRBV7-7 and TRBJ2-3; D is unclear. The CDR3 is made up of 13 amino acids. CDR1 is SSHAT, CDR2 FNYEAQ, per germline (reference sequence).

This clone was observed a few times. The rearrangement links TRBV7-2 to TRBJ1-2; the D gene is possibly TRBD1 (5 bases). V lost 3 bases and J lost 3, with 8 bases in between. Per germline, CDR1 SGHTA and CDR2 FQGNSA. CDR3 length: 13 residues. CDR3 sequence (DNA): TGTGCCAGCAGCTTGGGGGATTACTATGGCTACACCTTC. Protein product: CASSLGDYYGYTF.

This sequence joins TRBV28 and TRBJ1-1, with a weak D call TRBD1 (5 bases). This CDR3 is 15 amino acids long. V lost 2 bases and J lost 7, with 17 bases in between. The germline gives CDR1 MDHEN, CDR2 SYDVKM. The CDR3 region has the DNA TGTGCCAGCAGTTTACCGCAGGGCCAATTCGGTGAAGCTTTCTTT. Residues: CASSLPQGQFGEAFF.

V and J are TRBV7-3 and TRBJ2-2; D might be TRBD2 (5 bases). Trimming cost V 8 bases and J 0 bases, with 10 bases left between them. Germline loops: CDR1 SGHTA, CDR2 FQGTGA. The CDR3 is 14 amino acids. CDR3 nucleotide sequence: TGTGCCAGCGGACTTGACTCGAACACCGGGGAGCTGTTTTTT. This codes for CASGLDSNTGELFF.

J is TRBJ2-7 and V is TRBV28; no clear D. V was shortened by 6 bases and J by 4 bases, with 16 bases between the two germline ends. This CDR3 region has 14 residues. The germline gives CDR1 MDHEN, CDR2 SYDVKM. The CDR3 spells CASRESLGVYEQYF. DNA of the CDR3: TGTGCCAGCAGGGAGAGCCTAGGTGTTTACGAGCAGTACTTC.

This clone was seen a few times. The chain employs TRBV5-5 and TRBJ2-3, with a tentative D call TRBD1 (5 bases). The CDR3 totals 13 residues. Looked up from germline, CDR1 is SGHKS and CDR2 is YYEKEE (reference sequence). Trimming pared 2 bases from V and 3 bases from J, leaving 7 bases between. CDR3 DNA sequence: TGTGCCAGCAGCTTCCAGGGTACAGATACGCAGTATTTT. Translation gives CASSFQGTDTQYF.

The genes are TRBV23-1 and TRBJ2-3; 14 nucleotides line up with TRBD2. TRBV23-1 qualifies as an ORF whose function is uncertain. V shed 6 bases and J 3 bases; nucleotides not matched to a gene: 26. This CDR3 contains 23 residues. The CDR3 nucleotides read TGCGCCAGCAGCCTAGGACAGGACAAACCGGGACTAGCGGGGGCCAGGAAAACAGATACGCAGTATTTT. Protein sequence: CASSLGQDKPGLAGARKTDTQYF.

The chain has TRBV18 and TRBJ2-2; D possibly corresponds to TRBD1 (5 bases). The germline V gene encodes CDR1 KGHSH and CDR2 LQKENI. The length of the CDR3 is 16 residues. V lost 5 bases, J lost 4 bases, and 17 bases lay in between. CDR3 in amino acids: CASSSTVIDGTGELFF. Written as DNA, the CDR3 is TGTGCCAGCTCATCGACAGTAATCGATGGCACCGGGGAGCTGTTTTTT.

This clone was observed once. The CDR3 sequence is CASLARAGLTEAFF. The CDR3 DNA reads as TGTGCCAGTTTGGCGAGGGCAGGCTTAACTGAAGCTTTCTTT. The chain joins TRBV19 to TRBJ1-1; D not certain. Germline V CDR1 and CDR2: LNHDA, SQIVND (reference sequence). CDR3 size: 14 residues. V was cut by 8 bases and J by 5 bases, with 18 bases left in between. Full variable domain (missing parts from reference TRBV19 and TRBJ1-1): DGGITQSPKYLFRKEGQNVTLSCEQNLNHDAMYWYRQDPGQGLRLIYYSQIVNDFQKGDIAEGYSVSREKKESFPLTVTSAQKNPTAFYLCASLARAGLTEAFFGQGTRLTVV.

The genes are TRBV27 and TRBJ1-5, with TRBD1 matching 7 bases. Germline assignment: CDR1 MNHEY and CDR2 SMNVEV (reference sequence). This CDR3 region has 16 residues. Trimming at V came to 5 bases and at J to 4 bases, leaving 11 bases not matched to a gene. CDR3 in amino acids: CASSESTGNPNQPQHF. The CDR3 DNA reads TGTGCCAGCAGTGAATCGACAGGGAACCCAAATCAGCCCCAGCATTTT.

The chain is built from TRBV12-3 or TRBV12-4 and TRBJ1-1; D is possibly TRBD1 (6 bases). The CDR3 totals 13 residues. The V gene lost 10 bases and the J gene lost 1 base, with 13 bases spanning the gap. In DNA form, the CDR3 reads TGTGCCACCCGCTCGGGACAGAACACTGAAGCTTTCTTT. As protein: CATRSGQNTEAFF.

The chain has TRBV9 and TRBJ2-1; TRBD2 matches at 10 bases. CDR1 is SGDLS and CDR2 is YYNGEE in the germline V gene. The length of the CDR3 is 15 residues. V shed 5 bases and J 7 bases; nucleotides not matched to a gene: 9. Here the CDR3 DNA reads TGTGCCAGCAGTGTTACTAGCGGGAACGAAAATGAGCAGTTCTTC. Its protein is CASSVTSGNENEQFF.